This is a list of T cell receptor beta chains from one sample in a study of regulatory T cells in long-lasting Graves disease. MiXCR, run by TCRdb on the multiplex PCR reads, gives a single entry per CDR3 protein. The sample records a few hundred thousand distinct CDR3 sequences, 20% to 25% being singletons. The specimen comprised peripheral blood mononuclear cells (PBMCs), sampled when the disease was refractory, from a patient treated with antithyroid drugs. Receptor source: a female donor with Graves disease. CDR3s include the opening cysteine and the closing phenylalanine or tryptophan. Each record gives: J gene, D gene, V gene, CDR3 length, clone size, CDR3 DNA, CDR3 protein. The D gene is left open where the match is weak. The size field is filled for only some rows; it gives once, few, many or a size class.

j_call: TRBJ2-7
d_call: -
v_call: TRBV2
cdr3_length: 14
clone_size: many
cdr3_nt: TGTGCCAGAAGCTCAGGGGCTCAGGCCTACGAGCAGTACTTC
cdr3_aa: CARSSGAQAYEQYF

j_call: TRBJ1-3
d_call: -
v_call: TRBV20-1
cdr3_length: 15
clone_size: -
cdr3_nt: TGCAGTGCTAGAGTTTCGGGTGAACTAACAAACACCATATATTTT
cdr3_aa: CSARVSGELTNTIYF

j_call: TRBJ1-2
d_call: -
v_call: TRBV7-9
cdr3_length: 14
clone_size: many
cdr3_nt: TGTGCCAGCAGCTTAGCGCGGGCAGGGCAAGGCTACACCTTC
cdr3_aa: CASSLARAGQGYTF

j_call: TRBJ2-7
d_call: TRBD2
v_call: TRBV3-1
cdr3_length: 16
clone_size: few
cdr3_nt: TGTGCCAGCAGCCAAGAAGTGGCGGGGGGGAGGCGAGAGCAGTACTTC
cdr3_aa: CASSQEVAGGRREQYF

j_call: TRBJ2-7
d_call: -
v_call: TRBV19
cdr3_length: 16
clone_size: many
cdr3_nt: TGTGCCAGTAGTATAGATCTTGAGACACGGCACTACGAGCAGTACTTC
cdr3_aa: CASSIDLETRHYEQYF

j_call: TRBJ1-6
d_call: TRBD1
v_call: TRBV2
cdr3_length: 15
clone_size: many
cdr3_nt: TGTGCCAGCCGAGAGGACAGGAACTATAATTCACCCCTCCACTTT
cdr3_aa: CASREDRNYNSPLHF

j_call: TRBJ2-3
d_call: -
v_call: TRBV28
cdr3_length: 15
clone_size: -
cdr3_nt: TGTGCCAGCAGTTTAAAGCAGGGGTATGCAGATACGCAGTATTTT
cdr3_aa: CASSLKQGYADTQYF

j_call: TRBJ2-7
d_call: TRBD2
v_call: TRBV7-2
cdr3_length: 16
clone_size: -
cdr3_nt: TGTGCCAGCAGCCTACTGACTAGCGCGAATCTCTACGAGCAGTACTTC
cdr3_aa: CASSLLTSANLYEQYF

j_call: TRBJ1-3
d_call: -
v_call: TRBV15
cdr3_length: 15
clone_size: -
cdr3_nt: TGTGCCACATCGTTACAGGCGCTCTCTGGAAACACCATATATTTT
cdr3_aa: CATSLQALSGNTIYF

j_call: TRBJ2-1
d_call: TRBD2
v_call: TRBV7-2
cdr3_length: 15
clone_size: -
cdr3_nt: TGTGCCAGCAGCTTAGGGGGACTAGCGACCAATGAGCAGTTCTTC
cdr3_aa: CASSLGGLATNEQFF

j_call: TRBJ1-1
d_call: -
v_call: TRBV19
cdr3_length: 15
clone_size: once
cdr3_nt: TGTGCCAGTAGTACTACTCCAGGGGCGAACACTGAAGCTTTCTTT
cdr3_aa: CASSTTPGANTEAFF

j_call: TRBJ1-6
d_call: -
v_call: TRBV3-1
cdr3_length: 16
clone_size: -
cdr3_nt: TGTGCCAGCAGCCACTCGGGGGCATTGAGTAATCCACCCCTCCACTTT
cdr3_aa: CASSHSGALSNPPLHF

j_call: TRBJ2-7
d_call: TRBD1
v_call: TRBV7-2
cdr3_length: 17
clone_size: many
cdr3_nt: TGTGCCAGCAGCTTCATAGGACAGGGACGAGTTGGTTACGAGCAGTACTTC
cdr3_aa: CASSFIGQGRVGYEQYF

j_call: TRBJ1-4
d_call: TRBD1
v_call: TRBV20-1
cdr3_length: 14
clone_size: -
cdr3_nt: TGCAGTGCCCGAGGGGGCAGGGAGCCTGAAAAACTGTTTTTT
cdr3_aa: CSARGGREPEKLFF

j_call: TRBJ1-2
d_call: TRBD1
v_call: TRBV6-2/TRBV6-3
cdr3_length: 17
clone_size: many
cdr3_nt: TGTGCCAGCAGTTCCCGACGCCTGGACAGGGCGGTGAAAGGCTACACCTTC
cdr3_aa: CASSSRRLDRAVKGYTF

j_call: TRBJ1-6
d_call: -
v_call: TRBV20-1
cdr3_length: 17
clone_size: few
cdr3_nt: TGCAGTGCTAGGTCAGCGGGGCGCGGGCCCCGAAATTCACCCCTCCACTTT
cdr3_aa: CSARSAGRGPRNSPLHF

j_call: TRBJ1-4
d_call: -
v_call: TRBV27
cdr3_length: 15
clone_size: many
cdr3_nt: TGTGCCAGCAGTTTCCAACAGGGTTGGGGGGAAAAACTGTTTTTT
cdr3_aa: CASSFQQGWGEKLFF

j_call: TRBJ1-2
d_call: -
v_call: TRBV4-3
cdr3_length: 13
clone_size: few
cdr3_nt: TGCGCCAGCAGCCAAAGGGAAGGGGATGGCTACACCTTC
cdr3_aa: CASSQREGDGYTF